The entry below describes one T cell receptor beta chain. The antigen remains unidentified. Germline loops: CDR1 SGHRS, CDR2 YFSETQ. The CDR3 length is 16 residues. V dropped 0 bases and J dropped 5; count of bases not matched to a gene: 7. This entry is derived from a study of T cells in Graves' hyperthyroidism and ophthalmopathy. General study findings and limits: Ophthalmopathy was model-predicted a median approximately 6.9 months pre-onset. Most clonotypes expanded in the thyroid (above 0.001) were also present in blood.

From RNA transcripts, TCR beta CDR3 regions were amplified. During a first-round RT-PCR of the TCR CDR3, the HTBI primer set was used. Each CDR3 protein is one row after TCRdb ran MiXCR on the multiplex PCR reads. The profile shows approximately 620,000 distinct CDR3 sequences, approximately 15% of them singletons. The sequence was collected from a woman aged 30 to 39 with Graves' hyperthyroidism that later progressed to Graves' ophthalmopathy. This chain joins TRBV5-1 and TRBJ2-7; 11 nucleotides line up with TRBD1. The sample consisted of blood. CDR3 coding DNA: TGCGCCAGCAGCTTGGCCACGGGACAGGGGGGCAACGAGCAGTACTTC. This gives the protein CASSLATGQGGNEQYF.